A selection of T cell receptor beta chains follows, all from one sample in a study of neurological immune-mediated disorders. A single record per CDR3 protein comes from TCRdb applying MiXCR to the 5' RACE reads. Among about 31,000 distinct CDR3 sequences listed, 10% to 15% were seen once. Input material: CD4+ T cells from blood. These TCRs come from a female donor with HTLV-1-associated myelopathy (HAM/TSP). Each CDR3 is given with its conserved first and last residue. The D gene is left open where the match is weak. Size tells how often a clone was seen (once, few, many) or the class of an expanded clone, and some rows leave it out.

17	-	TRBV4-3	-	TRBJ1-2	TGCGCCAGCAGCCAAGACCTAAACCGGGGGTCCACCTATGGCTACACCTTC	CASSQDLNRGSTYGYTF
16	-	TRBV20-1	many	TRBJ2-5	TGCAGTGCTCCGTCTAACCAGCGAAGGGTTGAGGAGACCCAGTACTTC	CSAPSNQRRVEETQYF
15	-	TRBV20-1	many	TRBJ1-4	TGCAGTGCTAGAGACCCAGGGCATAGGAATGAAAAACTGTTTTTT	CSARDPGHRNEKLFF
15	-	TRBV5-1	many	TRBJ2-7	TGCGCCAGCAAAGGCCGAACTTCGTCCTCCTACGAGCAGTACTTC	CASKGRTSSSYEQYF
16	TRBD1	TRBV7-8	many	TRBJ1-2	TGTGCCAGCAGCTTAACGGGACAGGGTGGCAGCTATGGCTACACCTTC	CASSLTGQGGSYGYTF
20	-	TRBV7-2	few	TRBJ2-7	TGTGCCAGCAGCCCCCCCCCTGTACTAGTCGGCCCTGTCCAATCCTACGAGCAGTACTTC	CASSPPPVLVGPVQSYEQYF
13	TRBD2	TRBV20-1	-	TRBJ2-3	TGCGGTGTTCAGACTAGCGGCAGAGATACGCAGTATTTT	CGVQTSGRDTQYF
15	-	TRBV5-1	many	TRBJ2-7	TGCGCCAGCAGCATGGACAGCACTTACTCCTACGAGCAGTACTTC	CASSMDSTYSYEQYF
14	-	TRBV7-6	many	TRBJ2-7	TGTGCCAGCAGCTTAGGGCGGCCAGCCTACGAGCAGTACTTC	CASSLGRPAYEQYF
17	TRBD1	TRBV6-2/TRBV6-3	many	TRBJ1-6	TGTGCCAGCAGTTACCCGACAGGACAGGCAAGGAATTCACCCCTCCACTTT	CASSYPTGQARNSPLHF
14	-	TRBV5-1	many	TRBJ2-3	TGCGCCAGCAAAGGCGAAAGCGGTGCAGATACGCAGTATTTT	CASKGESGADTQYF
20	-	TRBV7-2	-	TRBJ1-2	-	CASSFYICSATQGHPYGYTF
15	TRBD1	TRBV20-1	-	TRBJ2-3	TGCAGTGCTAGAAGGGACAGGGGAGATCAAAATACGCAGTATTTT	CSARRDRGDQNTQYF
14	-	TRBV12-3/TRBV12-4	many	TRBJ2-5	TGTGCCAACAGTCCTTATACAGAGCAAGAGACCCAGTACTTC	CANSPYTEQETQYF
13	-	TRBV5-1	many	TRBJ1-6	TGCGCCAGCAGCTTGGCTGGGATCTCACCCCTCCACTTT	CASSLAGISPLHF
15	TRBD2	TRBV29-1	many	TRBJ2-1	TGCAGCGTTGAACCGGGGACTAGCGCTTACAATGAGCAGTTCTTC	CSVEPGTSAYNEQFF
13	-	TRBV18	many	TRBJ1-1	TGTGCCAGCTCACCAAAGGGTAACACTGAAGCTTTCTTT	CASSPKGNTEAFF
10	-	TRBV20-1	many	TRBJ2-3	TGCAGTGCTGGGAGGGATACGCAGTATTTT	CSAGRDTQYF
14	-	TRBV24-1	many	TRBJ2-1	TGTGCCACCAGTGACCTCCGTTCGGGAAGGCAGCAGTTCTTC	CATSDLRSGRQQFF
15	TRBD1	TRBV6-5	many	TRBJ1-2	TGTGCCAGCAGACCTTTTACAGGGGGCCTCTATGGCTACACCTTC	CASRPFTGGLYGYTF
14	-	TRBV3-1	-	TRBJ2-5	TGTGCCAGCAGCCAAGATCCGGCTACAGAGACCCAGTACTTC	CASSQDPATETQYF
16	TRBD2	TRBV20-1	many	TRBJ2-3	TGCAGTGTTGACGGACTAGCGGGGATGAGCACAGATACGCAGTATTTT	CSVDGLAGMSTDTQYF
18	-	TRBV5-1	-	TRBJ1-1	TGCGCCAGCAGCTCAACAGTAGGAGGGCTGCTGGTGAACACTGAAGCTTTATTT	CASSSTVGGLLVNTEALF
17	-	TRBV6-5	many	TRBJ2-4	TGTGCCAGCAGTTACTCGGGTCCAGGGAAAGCCAAAAACATTCAGTACTTC	CASSYSGPGKAKNIQYF
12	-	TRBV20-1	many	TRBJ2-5	TGCAGTGCTACTCTGGGAAAGGAGACCCAGTACTTC	CSATLGKETQYF
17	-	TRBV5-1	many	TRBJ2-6	TGCGCCAGCAGCTTGGGACCCCCGGAATCTGGGGCCAACGTCCTGACTTTC	CASSLGPPESGANVLTF
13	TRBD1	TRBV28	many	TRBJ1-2	TGTGCCAGCAGAAGGCCGGGACAGGGGGCTGGGACCTTC	CASRRPGQGAGTF
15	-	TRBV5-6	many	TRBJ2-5	TGTGCCAGCAGACCCCTCTTGAGGGGCCAAGAGACCCAGTACTTC	CASRPLLRGQETQYF
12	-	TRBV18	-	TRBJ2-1	TGTGCCAGCTCAAGGGCTGTAGATGAGCAGTTCTTC	CASSRAVDEQFF
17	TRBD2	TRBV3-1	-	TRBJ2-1	TGTGACAACAGCCAGCTAACGGGAGGGAGCTCCTACAATGAGCAGTTCTTC	CDNSQLTGGSSYNEQFF
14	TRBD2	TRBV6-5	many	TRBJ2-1	TGTGCCAGCAGTCCAAGCGGGAGTGTCGATGAGCAGTTCTTC	CASSPSGSVDEQFF
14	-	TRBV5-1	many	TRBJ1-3	TGCGCCAGCAGCTTGGATGGGGGAGGAAACACCATATATTTT	CASSLDGGGNTIYF
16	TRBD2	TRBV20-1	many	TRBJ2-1	TGCAGTGCCTCCCTTTGGGCTAGCGGGAGAGGTAATGAGCAGTTCTTC	CSASLWASGRGNEQFF